The 23 T cell receptor beta chains reported below all come from one sample, sequenced in a study of T cell clusters in autoimmune cytopenias. TRB amplification used roughly 250 ng of peripheral blood genomic DNA. TRB was amplified by touch-down multiplex PCR, primer pools A and B combined. TCRdb re-analyzed the multiplex PCR reads; it lists each CDR3 protein once, without DNA. Found here are 7,000 or so distinct CDR3 sequences; the top ten clones hold less than 20%. The data were also submitted as part of a second study, on T cell repertoires in aging, cancer and after chemotherapy.

The sample was peripheral blood. The receptor source for this set is a human donor in good health.

Its frequency marks this clonotype as medium-sized. The V call is TRBV19, the J call TRBJ2-2; TCRdb indicates TRBD1, and absent DNA this call remains unverified. The CDR3 sequence is 15 residues long. CDR1 is LNHDA, CDR2 SQIVND, per germline (reference sequence). The chain's CDR3 is CASSIGRVSTGELFF.

The gene calls are TRBV10-3 and TRBJ2-7; no DNA is available, so the TRBD2 call from TCRdb remains unchecked. The CDR3 runs 14 residues. The germline V gene encodes CDR1 ENHRY and CDR2 SYGVKD. The CDR3 sequence is CAIRQGPLDYEQYF.

Its frequency marks this clonotype as medium-sized (0.01 to 0.1%). V is TRBV29-1 and J is TRBJ1-5; TCRdb gives TRBD1 as the D gene, but with no DNA this cannot be confirmed. The CDR3 has 13 residues. CDR1 and CDR2 (germline): SQVTM, ANQGSEA. The CDR3 sequence is CSVARDRNQPQHF.

This clonotype is medium-sized by frequency. The chain employs TRBV6-1 and TRBJ2-1; the TCRdb D gene call, TRBD1, has no DNA to confirm it. The CDR3 is made up of 14 amino acids. Germline CDR1 is MNHNS and CDR2 is SASEGT. CDR3 in amino acids: CASSLGQGGHEQFF.

V usage is TRBV13 and J usage is TRBJ1-4. This CDR3 comprises 14 residues. Germline CDR1 PRHDT, CDR2 FYEKMQ (reference sequence). Here the CDR3 reads CASSPGGLEEKLFF. Complete variable domain (other parts from reference TRBV13 and TRBJ1-4): AAGVIQSPRHLIKEKRETATLKCYPIPRHDTVYWYQQGPGQDPQFLISFYEKMQSDKGSIPDRFSAQQFSDYHSELNMSSLELGDSALYFCASSPGGLEEKLFFGSGTQLSVL.

Frequency places this clonotype as medium-sized. The V and J genes are TRBV6-2 or TRBV6-3 and TRBJ1-5; TCRdb names TRBD1, which stays unverified in the absence of DNA. The germline V gene encodes CDR1 MNHEY and CDR2 SVGEGT. This CDR3 spans 15 amino acids. The CDR3 region is CASSYDRRLNQPQHF.

In terms of frequency, this clonotype is medium-sized (0.01 to 0.1%). V is TRBV12-3 or TRBV12-4 and J is TRBJ1-2. This CDR3 comprises 13 residues. This CDR3 reads CASSLIEGHGYTF.

V gene TRBV20-1 combines with J gene TRBJ2-3; the TCRdb call, TRBD2, lacks DNA for checking. The germline V gene encodes CDR1 DFQATT and CDR2 SNEGSKA (reference sequence). The length of the CDR3 is 15 residues. CDR3 amino acids: CSAVPGAGGPDTQYF.

The rearrangement uses TRBV20-1 and TRBJ1-1; checking the TCRdb D call of TRBD1 is not possible without DNA. This CDR3 is 15 amino acids long. Per germline, CDR1 DFQATT and CDR2 SNEGSKA (reference sequence). The CDR3 sequence: CSARGQGIMNTEAFF.

V is TRBV6-5 and J is TRBJ2-3. This CDR3 comprises 14 residues. Germline CDR1 is MNHEY and CDR2 is SVGAGI. The CDR3 is CASSGVFRTDTQYF.

The chain carries TRBV6-2 or TRBV6-3 and TRBJ2-3. Per germline, CDR1 MNHEY and CDR2 SVGEGT. The CDR3 runs 12 residues. This CDR3 reads CASSYPTDTQYF.

The CDR3 loop is CASSQGGADTQYF. The chain links TRBV19 to TRBJ2-3; TCRdb selects TRBD1, and the lack of DNA leaves this call unchecked. Germline V CDR1 and CDR2: LNHDA, SQIVND (reference sequence). The CDR3 spans 13 residues.

V gene TRBV6-6 combines with J gene TRBJ2-5; lacking DNA, the TRBD1 call made by TCRdb goes unchecked. The germline V gene has CDR1 MNHNY and CDR2 SVGAGI (reference sequence). There are 13 residues in the CDR3. The CDR3 loop is CASSSDNQETQYF.

CDR3 amino acids: CSAERGAGEQYF. The V call is TRBV29-1, the J call TRBJ2-7; the D gene TCRdb calls, TRBD2, cannot be checked with no DNA. The CDR3 is 12 residues long. Germline V gene sequence: CDR1 SQVTM, CDR2 ANQGSEA.

This clonotype is called medium-sized based on its frequency. V gene TRBV6-5 combines with J gene TRBJ2-7; TCRdb calls TRBD1, which cannot be checked without DNA. The CDR3 has 15 residues. Germline V gene sequence: CDR1 MNHEY, CDR2 SVGAGI. The CDR3 spells CASSYRADLGYEQYF.

The chain couples TRBV5-6 to TRBJ2-3; TCRdb's assignment of TRBD2 cannot be checked, as there is no DNA. The CDR3 has 17 residues. The V gene's germline CDR1 is SGHDT and CDR2 YYEEEE. CDR3 amino acids: CASSFLGAGGLTDTQYF.

This chain links TRBV27 with TRBJ1-2; TCRdb outputs TRBD1, but without DNA this stays unchecked. This CDR3 is built from 14 residues. CDR1 is MNHEY, CDR2 SMNVEV, per germline (reference sequence). This CDR3 is CASRGYRGDYGYTF.

This clonotype is deemed medium-sized (0.01 to 0.1%) by its frequency. This chain uses TRBV6-5 with TRBJ2-7. Germline V gives CDR1 MNHEY, CDR2 SVGAGI. CDR3 length: 14 residues. The CDR3 sequence: CASSYSNRVYEQYF.

This clonotype is classed as medium-sized (0.01 to 0.1%) by frequency. The chain links TRBV6-5 to TRBJ2-7; TCRdb picks TRBD1, but there is no DNA to check that call. The CDR3 covers 14 residues. The germline V gene encodes CDR1 MNHEY and CDR2 SVGAGI. The CDR3 region is CASSYSSPGYEQYF.

Judged by frequency, this clonotype is medium-sized (0.01 to 0.1%). The J gene is TRBJ1-1, the V gene TRBV12-3 or TRBV12-4; TCRdb proposes TRBD1, but this gene call is untestable without DNA. CDR3 length: 16 amino acids. CDR3 sequence: CASSRGQGALDTEAFF.

Judged by frequency, this clonotype is medium-sized (0.01 to 0.1%). The chain carries TRBV6-5 and TRBJ2-3; TCRdb proposes TRBD2, but this gene call is untestable without DNA. Per germline, CDR1 MNHEY and CDR2 SVGAGI. The CDR3 is 14 residues long. CDR3 protein: CASRTSGGTDTQYF.

The V and J genes are TRBV20-1 and TRBJ2-5; TCRdb's D call, TRBD2, is unchecked because there is no DNA. CDR1 is DFQATT and CDR2 is SNEGSKA in the germline V gene (reference sequence). CDR3 length: 18 amino acids. CDR3 protein: CSASTLSGLAGSPQTQYF.

The chain combines TRBV6-5 with TRBJ1-1; TCRdb's D call of TRBD1 is untestable without DNA. CDR3 length: 11 residues. CDR1 and CDR2 (germline): MNHEY, SVGAGI. The CDR3 spells CASRTPRAAFF.